These 9 T cell receptor beta chains were all obtained from the same sample, sequenced in a study of blood T cell repertoires in COVID-19 (TCRdb year 2020). The method behind the library was the immunoSEQ multiplex PCR assay. In TCRdb, the immuneACCESS table is reduced to in-frame sequences with V and J assigned. These tables do not hold every clone; where another copy was compared, an unresolved V gene accounts for under half, and the others remain unexplained. Across this sample there are approximately 90,000 clones, with 81% seen only once. About 4.5% of the sample lies in the top ten. Sequenced sample: peripheral blood. The receptors were sampled from a man in his sixties with acute or convalescent COVID-19.

This chain links TRBV27 with TRBJ2-7, with TRBD1 matching 7 bases. The V and J ends lost 7 bases and 0 bases, in that order; junction bases with no gene match: 6. Germline loops: CDR1 MNHEY, CDR2 SMNVEV (reference sequence). CDR3 length: 14 amino acids. The CDR3 sequence: CASKDRFSSYEQYF. CDR3 coding DNA: TGTGCCAGCAAGGACAGGTTTAGCTCCTACGAGCAGTACTTC.

CDR3 in DNA: TGTGCCAGCTCACCCAGGGGTCTCACTGAAGCTTTCTTT. Translated, it gives CASSPRGLTEAFF. The chain has TRBV18 and TRBJ1-1; tentatively, D is TRBD1 (6 bases). Germline V CDR1 and CDR2: KGHSH, LQKENI. Trimming cost V 3 bases and J 4 bases, with 9 bases left between them. The CDR3 totals 13 residues.

The table lists this clone with many counts. The rearrangement joins TRBV7-2 to TRBJ2-5; 13 nucleotides match TRBD2. V lost 6 bases, J lost 5 bases, and 15 bases stayed unmatched. This CDR3 spans 18 amino acids. Germline V gene data show CDR1 as SGHTA and CDR2 as FQGNSA. In nucleotides, the CDR3 is TGTGCCAGCAGATGGGAATTGACTAGCGGGGGGTTTACCGAGACCCAGTACTTC. As protein: CASRWELTSGGFTETQYF.

The genes are TRBV28 and TRBJ2-5; the D gene is possibly TRBD2 (7 bases). This CDR3 has 15 amino acids. CDR1 is MDHEN and CDR2 is SYDVKM in the germline V gene. The V gene lost 6 bases and the J gene lost 5 bases, with 19 bases spanning the gap. As DNA, the CDR3 is TGTGCCAGCAGCCCATCTTGGGGGGGCTTGGAGACCCAGTACTTC. Amino acid sequence: CASSPSWGGLETQYF. The full variable domain, completed using reference TRBV28 and TRBJ2-5, is DVKVTQSSRYLVKRTGEKVFLECVQDMDHENMFWYRQDPGLGLRLIYFSYDVKMKEKGDIPEGYSVSREKKERFSLILESASTNQTSMYLCASSPSWGGLETQYFGPGTRLLVL.

The rearrangement uses TRBV5-1 and TRBJ2-1, with D maybe TRBD1 (7 bases). The germline V and J ends were trimmed by 5 bases and 5 bases, with 14 bases remaining between them. Germline lookup yields CDR1 SGHRS and CDR2 YFSETQ. CDR3 size: 14 residues. The CDR3 nucleotides read TGCGCCAGCAGGGAGGGACAGACAAACAATGAGCAGTTCTTC. This sequence encodes CASREGQTNNEQFF.

V is TRBV25-1 and J is TRBJ2-7; D is possibly TRBD1 (6 bases). Germline assignment: CDR1 MGHDK and CDR2 SYGVNS. Trimming cost V 4 bases and J 3 bases, with 16 bases left between them. The CDR3 is made up of 15 amino acids. CDR3 amino acids: CASSGRTAKIYEQYF. The CDR3 DNA follows: TGTGCCAGCAGTGGAAGGACAGCTAAGATCTACGAGCAGTACTTC.

The chain combines TRBV11-3 with TRBJ2-3; 10 bases agree with TRBD2. V lost 0 bases and J lost 6; bases outside the gene matches: 6. Germline CDR1 reads SGHNT; CDR2 reads YENEEA. There are 16 residues in the CDR3. CDR3 in amino acids: CASSLDPLAGYDTQYF. CDR3 nucleotide sequence: TGTGCCAGCAGCTTAGATCCACTAGCGGGATACGATACGCAGTATTTT. The variable domain in full, with the rest retrieved from reference TRBV11-3 and TRBJ2-3, is EAGVVQSPRYKIIEKKQPVAFWCNPISGHNTLYWYLQNLGQGPELLIRYENEEAVDDSQLPKDRFSAERLKGVDSTLKIQPAELGDSAVYLCASSLDPLAGYDTQYFGPGTRLTVL.

V and J are TRBV5-6 and TRBJ2-7, with a weak D call TRBD2 (6 bases). CDR1 and CDR2 from the germline V gene are SGHDT and YYEEEE. V was shortened by 0 bases and J by 2 bases, with 9 bases between the two germline ends. The CDR3 consists of 14 residues. CDR3 in DNA: TGTGCCAGCAGCTTGGCGGGGGATCCCTACGAGCAGTACTTC. Translated: CASSLAGDPYEQYF.

This clone was detected once. One end of the junction fails to match germline, which may point to a read error. This chain joins TRBV7-7 and TRBJ2-7; TRBD2 aligns across 9 bases. The germline gives CDR1 SSHAT, CDR2 FNYEAQ (reference sequence). The CDR3 loop spans 15 amino acids. The CDR3 region is CASSLERGDSYEQYF. In DNA, the CDR3 is TGTGCTAGCAGCCTAGAGCGGGGGGACTCCTACGAGCAGTACTTC.